The 26 T cell receptor beta chains reported below all come from one sample, sequenced in a study of blood T cell repertoires in COVID-19. Some clones are missing from TCRdb's copy, which holds only in-frame ones; the method was immunoSEQ multiplex PCR. The repertoire holds 90,000 or so clones, with around 86% as singletons. The sample was peripheral blood. Source of these receptors: a man between 50 and 59 years old with active COVID-19.

The chain has TRBV6-5 and TRBJ2-1; tentatively, D is TRBD2 (6 bases). CDR1 is MNHEY and CDR2 is SVGAGI in the germline V gene. The CDR3 loop spans 14 amino acids. Trimming removed 7 bases from V and 9 bases from J, with 19 bases in between. The CDR3 protein is CASTTDYGRGEQFF. CDR3 coding DNA: TGTGCCAGCACGACGGACTACGGCCGAGGTGAGCAGTTCTTC.

The rearrangement uses TRBV6-2 or TRBV6-3 and TRBJ2-7; TRBD1 matches at 7 bases. The CDR3 runs 16 residues. The germline V gene has CDR1 MNHEY and CDR2 SVGEGT. V dropped 0 bases and J dropped 1; count of bases not matched to a gene: 6. This CDR3 is CASSYSHRGESYEQYF. Written as DNA, the CDR3 is TGTGCCAGCAGTTACTCCCACAGGGGCGAATCCTACGAGCAGTACTTC.

The chain links TRBV6-5 to TRBJ2-3; 9 bases map to TRBD1. The CDR3 has 15 amino acids. Germline loops: CDR1 MNHEY, CDR2 SVGAGI. J was trimmed by 2 bases and V by 5 bases; bases with no gene match: 5. The CDR3 DNA reads TGTGCCAGCAGTCGACAGGGGGGAGTCACAGATACGCAGTATTTT. Protein sequence: CASSRQGGVTDTQYF.

The chain is built from TRBV13 and TRBJ1-6; TRBD1 matches at 9 bases. The J segment lost 6 bases and the V segment lost 3 bases, leaving 9 bases of the junction unmatched. Germline values: CDR1 PRHDT, CDR2 FYEKMQ (reference sequence). The CDR3 spans 17 residues. The CDR3 region has the DNA TGTGCCAGCAGCTTTCAGAGGAGGACAGGGGTTAATTCACCCCTCCACTTT. Amino acid sequence: CASSFQRRTGVNSPLHF.

The chain recombines TRBV18 with TRBJ2-5; D gene uncertain. CDR1 and CDR2 from the germline V gene are KGHSH and LQKENI. Trimming took 1 base from V and 5 from J, leaving 11 bases between them. The CDR3 sequence is 14 residues long. This chain's CDR3 is CASSPRSGGETQYF. DNA for the CDR3: TGTGCCAGCTCACCACGGTCGGGTGGGGAGACCCAGTACTTC.

In its sample, this clone was seen once. The chain links TRBV30 to TRBJ2-5; D is ambiguous. The V end lost 4 bases, the J end lost 1 base, and 10 bases lay between the germline ends. Looked up from germline, CDR1 is GTSNPN and CDR2 is SVGIG (reference sequence). The CDR3 length is 13 residues. The CDR3 protein is CAWNDMGQETQYF. The CDR3 nucleotides read TGTGCCTGGAACGACATGGGCCAAGAGACCCAGTACTTC.

The CDR3: CASSVGWPPYEQYF. Here the CDR3 DNA reads TGTGCCAGCAGCGTAGGCTGGCCTCCCTACGAGCAGTACTTC. This chain joins TRBV9 and TRBJ2-7; no firm D call. V lost 0 bases, J lost 2 bases, and 9 bases lay in between. Germline CDR1 is SGDLS and CDR2 is YYNGEE. The CDR3 has 14 residues.

The V gene is TRBV19, the J gene TRBJ1-5, with no clear D. This CDR3 has 14 residues. With 3 bases removed from V and 9 bases from J, the gap between germline ends came to 15 bases. Looked up from germline, CDR1 is LNHDA and CDR2 is SQIVND (reference sequence). The CDR3 DNA reads as TGTGCCAGTAGTATGGCGAGGGATTCTTCGCCCCAGCATTTT. This gives the protein CASSMARDSSPQHF.

This chain uses TRBV7-3 with TRBJ2-1, with 10 bases that match TRBD1. V gave up 2 bases and J gave up 8 bases; unmatched junction bases: 3. Germline lookup yields CDR1 SGHTA and CDR2 FQGTGA. This CDR3 is 14 amino acids long. This CDR3 reads CASSLPGTGDEQFF. The CDR3 DNA follows: TGTGCCAGCAGCTTACCCGGGACAGGGGATGAGCAGTTCTTC.

CDR3 amino acids: CSVEATGPTGEQFF. The DNA for the CDR3 is TGCAGCGTCGAGGCGACAGGGCCGACCGGTGAGCAGTTCTTC. V usage is TRBV29-1 and J usage is TRBJ2-1; TRBD1 aligns across 7 bases. After removal of 6 bases from V and 9 bases from J, the junction contained 14 bases not matched to a gene. Germline loops: CDR1 SQVTM, CDR2 ANQGSEA. This CDR3 has 14 amino acids.

This clone has a handful of counts. V gene TRBV19 combines with J gene TRBJ1-1, with D uncertain. Per germline, CDR1 LNHDA and CDR2 SQIVND (reference sequence). V was clipped by 10 bases and J by 1 base, with 16 bases between them. This CDR3 has 14 amino acids. The DNA of the CDR3 is TGTGCCACCCGTATCGGGGAACCGAACACTGAAGCTTTCTTT. Residues: CATRIGEPNTEAFF.

CDR3 in DNA: TGTGCCAGCAGCTTGGGTTCTACCTACGAGCAGTACTTC. It encodes CASSLGSTYEQYF. The chain combines TRBV5-6 with TRBJ2-7; D unclear. Germline CDR1 is SGHDT and CDR2 is YYEEEE. V shed 0 bases and J shed 2 bases, with 6 bases lying between them. The CDR3 extends over 13 amino acids.

V is TRBV5-1 and J is TRBJ1-2; D is ambiguous. CDR1 is SGHRS, CDR2 YFSETQ, per germline. The CDR3 is made up of 14 amino acids. Trimming took off 2 bases at V and 3 bases at J, with 11 bases between the two ends. CDR3 loop: CASSLAGADYGYTF. In DNA form, the CDR3 reads TGCGCCAGCAGCTTAGCGGGAGCTGACTATGGCTACACCTTC. The full variable domain, in which reference TRBV5-1 and TRBJ1-2 provide the parts outside the CDR3, is KAGVTQTPRYLIKTRGQQVTLSCSPISGHRSVSWYQQTPGQGLQFLFEYFSETQRNKGNFPGRFSGRQFSNSRSEMNVSTLELGDSALYLCASSLAGADYGYTFGSGTRLTVV.

V gene TRBV7-3 combines with J gene TRBJ1-1; D not certain. Germline lookup yields CDR1 SGHTA and CDR2 FQGTGA. This CDR3 comprises 14 residues. Trimming left V 2 bases short and J 4 bases short, with 11 bases between. The CDR3 loop is CASSLESLRTEAFF. The CDR3 coding sequence is TGTGCCAGCAGCTTAGAATCGTTGCGCACTGAAGCTTTCTTT.

The rearrangement uses TRBV7-9 and TRBJ1-1, with D unclear. Germline values: CDR1 SEHNR, CDR2 FQNEAQ (reference sequence). CDR3 length equals 14 residues. V lost 4 bases and J 1 base, leaving 10 bases between the germline ends. CDR3 amino acids: CASSWARRNTEAFF. The CDR3 bases are TGTGCCAGCAGCTGGGCAAGACGGAACACTGAAGCTTTCTTT.

In its sample, this clone was seen many times. V is TRBV24-1 and J is TRBJ2-1; 9 nucleotides agree with TRBD2. Germline CDR1 is KGHDR and CDR2 is SFDVKD. The CDR3 has 18 residues. V gave up 4 bases and J gave up 5 bases; unmatched junction bases: 14. CDR3 region: CATSDVGGGRAINNEQFF. Written as DNA, the CDR3 is TGTGCCACCAGTGACGTGGGGGGCGGGAGGGCCATAAACAATGAGCAGTTCTTC.

The gene calls are TRBV6-6 and TRBJ2-5, with D possibly being TRBD1 (7 bases). Looked up from germline, CDR1 is MNHNY and CDR2 is SVGAGI (reference sequence). V lost 2 bases, J lost 3 bases, and 13 bases lay in between. CDR3 length equals 15 residues. The CDR3 DNA reads as TGTGCCAGCAGTTACCAAGGCGGGACAGAAGAGACCCAGTACTTC. Protein product: CASSYQGGTEETQYF.

The genes are TRBV9 and TRBJ2-1; TRBD2 agrees at 10 bases. CDR1 is SGDLS and CDR2 is YYNGEE in the germline V gene. The CDR3 length is 15 residues. V dropped 5 bases and J dropped 4; count of bases not matched to a gene: 6. The CDR3 DNA reads as TGTGCCAGCAGTGCGAGCGGGAGGGGTTACAATGAGCAGTTCTTC. It specifies CASSASGRGYNEQFF. The variable domain in full, completed from reference TRBV9 and TRBJ2-1, reads DSGVTQTPKHLITATGQRVTLRCSPRSGDLSVYWYQQSLDQGLQFLIQYYNGEERAKGNILERFSAQQFPDLHSELNLSSLELGDSALYFCASSASGRGYNEQFFGPGTRLTVL.

CDR3 nucleotide sequence: TGTGCCAGCAGCCCTCACAGGGGAGACTATGGCTACACCTTC. Amino acid sequence: CASSPHRGDYGYTF. The rearrangement uses TRBV7-2 and TRBJ1-2; 7 bases align to TRBD1. Germline loops: CDR1 SGHTA, CDR2 FQGNSA. The CDR3 has 14 residues. The J segment lost 3 bases and the V segment lost 5 bases, leaving 6 bases of the junction unmatched.

This clone was picked up one time. The chain combines TRBV9 with TRBJ2-1, with TRBD2 matching 10 bases. CDR1 and CDR2 from the germline V gene are SGDLS and YYNGEE. J was trimmed by 4 bases and V by 4 bases; bases with no gene match: 5. The CDR3 has 15 amino acids. CDR3 nucleotide sequence: TGTGCCAGCAGCCCGACTAGCGGGCTGTACAATGAGCAGTTCTTC. It encodes CASSPTSGLYNEQFF.

This clone was recorded at least ten times. The V and J genes are TRBV4-3 and TRBJ2-3; D ambiguous. CDR1 and CDR2 from the germline V gene are LGHNA and YSLEER. This CDR3 has 13 residues. The V end was cut by 7 bases, the J end by 4 bases, with 12 bases between. The CDR3 sequence: CASKEYRADTQYF. DNA of the CDR3: TGCGCCAGCAAGGAGTATCGGGCAGATACGCAGTATTTT.

The chain has TRBV4-1 and TRBJ1-1, with 7 nucleotides matching TRBD1. Germline trimming cut 4 bases from V and 1 base from J; bases unmatched to any gene: 12. CDR3 length: 17 amino acids. CDR1 is MGHRA, CDR2 YSYEKL, per germline. Here the CDR3 reads CASSLSYRDRKNTEAFF. The CDR3 DNA follows: TGCGCCAGCAGCCTCTCCTACCGGGACAGAAAGAACACTGAAGCTTTCTTT.

This clone was picked up one time. A junction end diverges from the germline sequence, so it may reflect a read error. V gene TRBV5-6 combines with J gene TRBJ2-2; D gene ambiguous. Per germline, CDR1 SGHDT and CDR2 YYEEEE. This CDR3 comprises 13 residues. CDR3 sequence: CASSFYNAAAWIF. CDR3 in DNA: TGTGCCAGCAGCTTTTACAATGCGGCCGCCTGGATTTTT.

The chain links TRBV6-1 to TRBJ2-3; 7 bases fit TRBD2. V gave up 2 bases and J gave up 2 bases; unmatched junction bases: 7. The CDR3 is 16 amino acids. Germline V lookup: CDR1 MNHNS, CDR2 SASEGT. The CDR3 sequence is CASSENPTSLTDTQYF. CDR3 bases: TGTGCCAGCAGTGAAAATCCGACTAGCCTCACAGATACGCAGTATTTT.

CDR3 amino acids: CASSLPGQGWSPLHF. The CDR3 DNA reads TGTGCCAGCAGTTTGCCGGGACAGGGGTGGTCACCCCTCCACTTT. The chain links TRBV28 to TRBJ1-6; 10 bases match TRBD1. Germline V lookup: CDR1 MDHEN, CDR2 SYDVKM. The CDR3 sequence is 15 residues long. The V segment lost 3 bases and the J segment 10 bases; nucleotides outside the gene matches: 6.

This chain links TRBV6-5 with TRBJ1-1; D possibly corresponds to TRBD1 (5 bases). Trimming shortened V by 7 bases and J by 1 base, and 16 bases separated the two germline ends. The CDR3 has 15 amino acids. From germline, CDR1 is MNHEY and CDR2 SVGAGI. CDR3 in DNA: TGTGCCAGCATCGAGACCCAGGGTAGGAACACTGAAGCTTTCTTT. Amino acid sequence: CASIETQGRNTEAFF.